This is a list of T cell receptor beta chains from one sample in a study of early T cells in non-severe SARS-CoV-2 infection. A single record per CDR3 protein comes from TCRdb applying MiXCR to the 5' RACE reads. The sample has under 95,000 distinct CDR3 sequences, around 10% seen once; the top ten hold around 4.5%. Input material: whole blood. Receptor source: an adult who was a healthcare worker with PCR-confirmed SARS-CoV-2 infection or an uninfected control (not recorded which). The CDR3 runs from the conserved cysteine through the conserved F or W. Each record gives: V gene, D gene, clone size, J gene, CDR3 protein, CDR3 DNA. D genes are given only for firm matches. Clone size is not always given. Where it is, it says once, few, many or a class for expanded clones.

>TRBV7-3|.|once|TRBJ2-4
CASSLSGAGLKNIQYF
TGTGCCAGCAGCTTAAGTGGTGCAGGGCTCAAAAACATTCAGTACTTC
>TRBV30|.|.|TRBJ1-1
CAWSRQLNTEAFF
TGTGCCTGGAGTAGGCAGCTGAACACTGAAGCTTTCTTT
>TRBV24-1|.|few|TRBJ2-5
CATSLPGAGGETQYF
TGTGCCACCAGTCTCCCAGGTGCTGGGGGAGAGACCCAGTACTTC
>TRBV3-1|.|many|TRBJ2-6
CASSQGQRSGANVLTF
TGTGCCAGCAGCCAAGGACAGCGCTCTGGGGCCAACGTCCTGACTTTC
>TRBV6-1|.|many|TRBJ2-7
CASSEEGPTYEQHF
TGTGCCAGCAGTGAAGAGGGCCCAACCTACGAGCAGCACTTC
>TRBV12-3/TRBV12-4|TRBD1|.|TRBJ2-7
CASSFGTGVHEQYF
TGTGCCAGCAGTTTCGGGACAGGGGTCCACGAGCAGTACTTC
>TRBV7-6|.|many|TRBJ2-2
CASSLNPRTAGELFF
TGTGCCAGCAGCTTAAACCCCAGAACCGCCGGGGAGCTGTTTTTT
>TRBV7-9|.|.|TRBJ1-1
CASSLTGGEDTEAFF
TGTGCCAGCAGCTTGACAGGAGGGGAGGACACTGAAGCTTTCTTT
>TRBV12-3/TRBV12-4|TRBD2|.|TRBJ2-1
CASRTSGSSYNEQFF
TGTGCCAGCAGAACTAGCGGGAGCTCCTACAATGAGCAGTTCTTC
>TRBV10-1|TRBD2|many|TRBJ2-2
CASSLAGGPGELFF
TGCGCCAGCAGCCTAGCGGGAGGCCCCGGGGAGCTGTTTTTT
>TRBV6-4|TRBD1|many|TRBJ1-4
CASKQGATTNEKLFF
TGTGCCAGCAAACAGGGGGCGACAACTAATGAAAAACTGTTTTTT
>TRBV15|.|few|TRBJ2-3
CPLGGGGDTQYF
TGCCCCTTAGGAGGGGGGGGCGATACGCAGTATTTT
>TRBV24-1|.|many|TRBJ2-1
CATSDPRGLPYNEQFF
TGTGCCACCAGTGACCCCAGGGGACTACCCTACAATGAGCAGTTCTTC